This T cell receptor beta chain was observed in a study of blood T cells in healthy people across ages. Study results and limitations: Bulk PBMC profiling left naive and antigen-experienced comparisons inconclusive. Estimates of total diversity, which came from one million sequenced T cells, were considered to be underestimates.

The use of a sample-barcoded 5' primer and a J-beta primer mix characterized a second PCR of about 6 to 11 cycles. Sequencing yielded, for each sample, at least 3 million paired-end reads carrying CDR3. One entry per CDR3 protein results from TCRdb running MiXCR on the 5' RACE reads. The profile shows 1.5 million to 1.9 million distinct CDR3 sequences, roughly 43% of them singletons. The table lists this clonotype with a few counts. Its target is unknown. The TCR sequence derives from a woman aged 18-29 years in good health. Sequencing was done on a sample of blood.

CDR3 sequence: CSARGGRSYEQYF. The CDR3 coding sequence is TGCAGTGCTAGAGGCGGGAGAAGCTACGAGCAGTACTTC. V is TRBV20-1 and J is TRBJ2-7, with 7 bases identical to TRBD2. The V gene end was trimmed by 1 base and the J gene end by 3 bases; junction bases not matched to a gene: 3. Germline-derived CDR1 and CDR2 are DFQATT and SNEGSKA (reference sequence). The CDR3 is 13 residues long.